This T cell receptor beta chain was sequenced in a study of shared clonotypes between healthy human individuals. This clone was seen a single time. The antigen is not known. The CDR3 length is 17 residues. CDR1 is SEHNR and CDR2 is FQNEAQ in the germline V gene (reference sequence). With 4 bases clipped from V and 7 bases from J, the junction kept 8 bases outside the gene matches. Into CD45RA+ naive and CD45RA-negative memory subsets, the CD4+ cells were split. Study observations and caveats: Among non-shared clonotypes, generation probabilities were lower than among those shared by all four donors. Naive subsets usually exceeded memory subsets in estimated richness.

The method was immunoSEQ multiplex PCR; TCRdb's version includes in-frame clones alone and lacks a portion of them. The table lists under 1,100,000 clones, around 74% of them singletons. The chain uses TRBV7-9 and TRBJ2-1; 15 bases align to TRBD2. This TCR was sampled from a man aged 18 to 29 in good health. Input material: memory CD4+ T cells sorted from blood. As for subset: CD45RA-negative fraction. The DNA of the CDR3 is TGTGCCAGCAGCTCTGGACTAGCGGGGGGGCACGGGAATGAGCAGTTCTTC. It yields the protein CASSSGLAGGHGNEQFF.